The rows below give T cell receptor beta chains drawn from one sample of a study of cytomegalovirus exposure and HLA in healthy donors. Assay used: immunoSEQ multiplex PCR; TCRdb lists only in-frame clones, some missing. This table has under 200,000 clones, approximately 77% appearing once. Sequenced: PBMCs. The receptors stem from a man between 25 and 39 years old in good health and CMV-seropositive. Each CDR3 is given with its conserved first and last residue. The D gene is left open where the match is weak. Clone size is not always given. Where it is, it says once, few, many or a class for expanded clones.

d_gene: TRBD2; abundance: .; j_gene: TRBJ2-1; v_gene: TRBV5-1; CDR3nt: TGCGCCAGCAGCTCGACTAGCGGGGGGGCGAATGAGCAGTTCTTC; CDR3aa: CASSSTSGGANEQFF
d_gene: .; abundance: .; j_gene: TRBJ2-7; v_gene: TRBV11-2; CDR3nt: TGTGCCAGCAGCTTGACACGACAGATTGCTTTTAGCGAGCAGTACTTC; CDR3aa: CASSLTRQIAFSEQYF
d_gene: .; abundance: few; j_gene: TRBJ2-4; v_gene: TRBV5-1; CDR3nt: TGCGCCAGCAGCCCCGGAGGGGCCAGAAACATTCAGTACTTC; CDR3aa: CASSPGGARNIQYF
d_gene: .; abundance: .; j_gene: TRBJ2-7; v_gene: TRBV2; CDR3nt: TGTGCCAGCAGTGTACAGGTCTCCTACGAGCAGTACTTC; CDR3aa: CASSVQVSYEQYF
d_gene: .; abundance: few; j_gene: TRBJ2-5; v_gene: TRBV12-5; CDR3nt: TGTGCTAGTGGTTTGGTAGGGGGAGAGACCCAGTACTTC; CDR3aa: CASGLVGGETQYF
d_gene: TRBD1; abundance: .; j_gene: TRBJ2-2; v_gene: TRBV7-3; CDR3nt: TGTGCCAGCAGCCGGAGGACAGGGGGCGCTTTCCGGAACACCGGGGAGCTGTTTTTT; CDR3aa: CASSRRTGGAFRNTGELFF
d_gene: .; abundance: .; j_gene: TRBJ1-6; v_gene: TRBV5-5; CDR3nt: TGTGCCAGCAGCTTCCCGCAGGGTATTGGTTCACCCCTCCACTTT; CDR3aa: CASSFPQGIGSPLHF
d_gene: .; abundance: .; j_gene: TRBJ2-7; v_gene: TRBV6-5; CDR3nt: TGTGCCAGCAGCGCAGAGACGGGGGCCTACGAGCAGTACTTC; CDR3aa: CASSAETGAYEQYF
d_gene: .; abundance: .; j_gene: TRBJ2-5; v_gene: TRBV5-5; CDR3nt: TGTGCCAGCAGCCCGTTCAAAGGTGGGGCCTACCAAGAGACCCAGTACTTC; CDR3aa: CASSPFKGGAYQETQYF
d_gene: .; abundance: .; j_gene: TRBJ2-2; v_gene: TRBV29-1; CDR3nt: TGCAGCGTTGAGCTCACATCGAACACCGGGGAGCTGTTTTTT; CDR3aa: CSVELTSNTGELFF
d_gene: TRBD1; abundance: .; j_gene: TRBJ2-7; v_gene: TRBV9; CDR3nt: TGTGCCAGCAGCGCCTACAGGGGTGGGGACTACGAGCAGTACTTC; CDR3aa: CASSAYRGGDYEQYF
d_gene: TRBD2; abundance: .; j_gene: TRBJ2-6; v_gene: TRBV5-1; CDR3nt: TGCGCCAGCAGCTCGACTAGCGGGGGGGACGTCCTGACTTTC; CDR3aa: CASSSTSGGDVLTF
d_gene: TRBD2; abundance: once; j_gene: TRBJ2-1; v_gene: TRBV25-1; CDR3nt: TGTGCCAGCAGCCTAAGCGGGGGGGTTTACAATGAGCAGTTCTTC; CDR3aa: CASSLSGGVYNEQFF
d_gene: TRBD2; abundance: once; j_gene: TRBJ2-7; v_gene: TRBV5-4; CDR3nt: TGTGCCAGCAGCTCCGGAAGGGAGGGCCGCTACGAGCAGTACTTC; CDR3aa: CASSSGREGRYEQYF
d_gene: .; abundance: .; j_gene: TRBJ2-7; v_gene: TRBV25-1; CDR3nt: TGTGCCAGCAGTACAGGGCTGTCGTTGCAGTACTTC; CDR3aa: CASSTGLSLQYF
d_gene: .; abundance: .; j_gene: TRBJ1-5; v_gene: TRBV7-2; CDR3nt: TGTGCCAGCAGCTTAGATTTTTATAGCAATCAGCCCCAGCATTTT; CDR3aa: CASSLDFYSNQPQHF
d_gene: .; abundance: .; j_gene: TRBJ2-7; v_gene: TRBV6-5; CDR3nt: TGTGCCAGCAGTTCCGGGAGCTACGAGCAGTACTTC; CDR3aa: CASSSGSYEQYF
d_gene: TRBD1; abundance: .; j_gene: TRBJ2-7; v_gene: TRBV9; CDR3nt: TGTGCCAGCAGCCCCCAGGGACAGGGGACCGAGCAGTACTTC; CDR3aa: CASSPQGQGTEQYF
d_gene: .; abundance: few; j_gene: TRBJ1-1; v_gene: TRBV27; CDR3nt: TGTGCCAGCAGTTTCGACAGGATCACTGAAGCTTTCTTT; CDR3aa: CASSFDRITEAFF
d_gene: .; abundance: once; j_gene: TRBJ1-4; v_gene: TRBV6-1; CDR3nt: TGTGCCGCCCAAACAGCCGCAACTAATGAAAAACTGTTTTTT; CDR3aa: CAAQTAATNEKLFF
d_gene: .; abundance: .; j_gene: TRBJ1-2; v_gene: TRBV27; CDR3nt: TGTGCCAGCAGTTTATCGGTCCCAGGCTACAACTATGGCTACACCTTC; CDR3aa: CASSLSVPGYNYGYTF
d_gene: TRBD1; abundance: few; j_gene: TRBJ1-5; v_gene: TRBV28; CDR3nt: TGTGCCAGCAGTTTCCACGGGACAGGTCTTCGAAGTCAGCCCCAGCATTTT; CDR3aa: CASSFHGTGLRSQPQHF
d_gene: TRBD1; abundance: .; j_gene: TRBJ1-3; v_gene: TRBV7-7; CDR3nt: TGTGCCAGCAGCCCGGGACAGGGGATGGGAAACACCATATATTTT; CDR3aa: CASSPGQGMGNTIYF
d_gene: TRBD2; abundance: .; j_gene: TRBJ2-7; v_gene: TRBV7-9; CDR3nt: TGTGCCAGCAGCTTAGGGTGGACTAGCGGGACCAGCTCCTACGAGCAGTACTTC; CDR3aa: CASSLGWTSGTSSYEQYF
d_gene: .; abundance: few; j_gene: TRBJ1-5; v_gene: TRBV4-3; CDR3nt: TGCGCCAGCAGCCAAGATCTTGGGCTGCCGCATCAGCCCCAGCATTTT; CDR3aa: CASSQDLGLPHQPQHF
d_gene: TRBD2; abundance: .; j_gene: TRBJ2-3; v_gene: TRBV5-4; CDR3nt: TGTGCCAGCAGTTCAGACCCGGGGGGAGGGCGAAATACGCAGTATTTT; CDR3aa: CASSSDPGGGRNTQYF
d_gene: .; abundance: .; j_gene: TRBJ2-7; v_gene: TRBV5-4; CDR3nt: TGTGCCAGCAGCCACAAAGCAGGGGTCCACGAGCAGTACTTC; CDR3aa: CASSHKAGVHEQYF
d_gene: TRBD1; abundance: .; j_gene: TRBJ2-7; v_gene: TRBV9; CDR3nt: TGTGCCAGCAGCGTAGGGTTGAGGGGACAGCGCCCCTACGAGCAGTACTTC; CDR3aa: CASSVGLRGQRPYEQYF
d_gene: TRBD1; abundance: .; j_gene: TRBJ1-3; v_gene: TRBV6-4; CDR3nt: TGTGCCAGCAGTGGCCCCATCGGACAGGGCTCTGGAAACACCATATATTTT; CDR3aa: CASSGPIGQGSGNTIYF
d_gene: .; abundance: .; j_gene: TRBJ2-7; v_gene: TRBV7-2; CDR3nt: TGTGCCAGCAGCTTAGTCGGTGTAACCTACGAGCAGTACTTC; CDR3aa: CASSLVGVTYEQYF
d_gene: TRBD1; abundance: once; j_gene: TRBJ2-5; v_gene: TRBV6-5; CDR3nt: TGTGCCAGCGCGTTCGGGACAGGGAAAGAGACCCAGTACTTC; CDR3aa: CASAFGTGKETQYF
d_gene: .; abundance: few; j_gene: TRBJ1-6; v_gene: TRBV2; CDR3nt: TGTGCCAGCCAGAAGGGGGTTCTGAGCTCCTATAATTCACCCCTCCACTTT; CDR3aa: CASQKGVLSSYNSPLHF
d_gene: .; abundance: .; j_gene: TRBJ1-1; v_gene: TRBV30; CDR3nt: TGTGCCTGGAGTGAACAGGGGAACACTGAAGCTTTCTTT; CDR3aa: CAWSEQGNTEAFF
d_gene: .; abundance: .; j_gene: TRBJ1-1; v_gene: TRBV28; CDR3nt: TGTGCCAGCAGTTTGAGAGGGACTGAAGCTTTCTTT; CDR3aa: CASSLRGTEAFF
d_gene: .; abundance: .; j_gene: TRBJ1-4; v_gene: TRBV11-2; CDR3nt: TGTGCCAGCAGCTCCAGGCACGGAATTAATGAAAAACTGTTTTTT; CDR3aa: CASSSRHGINEKLFF